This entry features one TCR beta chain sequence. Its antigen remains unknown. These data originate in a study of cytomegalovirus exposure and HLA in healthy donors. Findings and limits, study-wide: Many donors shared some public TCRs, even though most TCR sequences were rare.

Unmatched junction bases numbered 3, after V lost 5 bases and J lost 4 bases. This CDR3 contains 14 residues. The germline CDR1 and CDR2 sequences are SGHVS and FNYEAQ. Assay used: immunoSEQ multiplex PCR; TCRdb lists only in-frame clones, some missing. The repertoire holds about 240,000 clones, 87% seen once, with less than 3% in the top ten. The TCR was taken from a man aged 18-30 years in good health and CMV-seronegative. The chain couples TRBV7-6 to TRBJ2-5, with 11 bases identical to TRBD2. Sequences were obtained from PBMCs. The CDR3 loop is CASSPGLAAETQYF. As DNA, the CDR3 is TGTGCCAGCAGCCCGGGACTAGCGGCAGAGACCCAGTACTTC.